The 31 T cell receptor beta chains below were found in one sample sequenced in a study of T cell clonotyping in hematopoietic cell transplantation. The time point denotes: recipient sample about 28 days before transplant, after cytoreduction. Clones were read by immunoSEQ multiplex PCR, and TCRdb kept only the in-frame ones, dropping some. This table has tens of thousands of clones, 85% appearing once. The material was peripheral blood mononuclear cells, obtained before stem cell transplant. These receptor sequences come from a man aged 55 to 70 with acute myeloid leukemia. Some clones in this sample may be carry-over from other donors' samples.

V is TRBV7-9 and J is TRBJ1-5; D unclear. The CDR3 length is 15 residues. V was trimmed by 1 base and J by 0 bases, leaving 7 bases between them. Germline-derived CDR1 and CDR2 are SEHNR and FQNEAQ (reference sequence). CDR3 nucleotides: TGTGCCAGCAGCTTAGGGGGATATAGCAATCAGCCCCAGCATTTT. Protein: CASSLGGYSNQPQHF. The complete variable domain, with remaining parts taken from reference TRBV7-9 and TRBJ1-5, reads DTGVSQNPRHKITKRGQNVTFRCDPISEHNRLYWYRQTLGQGPEFLTYFQNEAQLEKSRLLSDRFSAERPKGSFSTLEIQRTEQGDSAMYLCASSLGGYSNQPQHFGDGTRLSIL.

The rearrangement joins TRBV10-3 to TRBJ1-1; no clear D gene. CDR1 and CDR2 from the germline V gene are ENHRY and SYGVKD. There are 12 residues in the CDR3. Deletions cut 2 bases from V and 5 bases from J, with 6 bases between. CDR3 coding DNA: TGTGCCATCAGTGAGGGGAGGACTGAAGCTTTCTTT. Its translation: CAISEGRTEAFF.

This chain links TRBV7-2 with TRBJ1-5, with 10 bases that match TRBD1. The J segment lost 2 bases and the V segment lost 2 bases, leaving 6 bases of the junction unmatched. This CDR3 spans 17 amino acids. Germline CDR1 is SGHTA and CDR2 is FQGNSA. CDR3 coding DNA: TGTGCCAGCAGCTTAAACGCCGGGACAGGGGGCAATCAGCCCCAGCATTTT. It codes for CASSLNAGTGGNQPQHF.

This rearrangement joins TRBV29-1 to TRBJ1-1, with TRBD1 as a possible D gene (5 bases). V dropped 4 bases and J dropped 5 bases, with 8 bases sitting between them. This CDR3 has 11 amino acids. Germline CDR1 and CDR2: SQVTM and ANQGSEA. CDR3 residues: CSVGGETEAFF. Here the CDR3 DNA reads TGCAGCGTTGGGGGGGAAACTGAAGCTTTCTTT.

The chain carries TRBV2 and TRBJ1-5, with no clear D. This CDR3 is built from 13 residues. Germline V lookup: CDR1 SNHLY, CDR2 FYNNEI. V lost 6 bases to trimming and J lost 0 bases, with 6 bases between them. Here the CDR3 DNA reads TGTGCCAGCAGGCCTGATAGCAATCAGCCCCAGCATTTT. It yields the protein CASRPDSNQPQHF.

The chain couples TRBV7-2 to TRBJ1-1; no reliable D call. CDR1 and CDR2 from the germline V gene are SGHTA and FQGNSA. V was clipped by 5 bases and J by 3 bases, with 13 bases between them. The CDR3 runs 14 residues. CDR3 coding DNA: TGTGCCAGCAGCCTCAATGCAGCCGACACTGAAGCTTTCTTT. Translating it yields CASSLNAADTEAFF.

In nucleotides, the CDR3 is TGCGCCAGCAGAGGCGGGAATGAAAAACTGTTTTTT. It codes for CASRGGNEKLFF. This rearrangement joins TRBV4-1 to TRBJ1-4; D call uncertain. Trimming pared 6 bases from V and 5 bases from J, leaving 7 bases between. This CDR3 spans 12 amino acids. Germline loops: CDR1 MGHRA, CDR2 YSYEKL.

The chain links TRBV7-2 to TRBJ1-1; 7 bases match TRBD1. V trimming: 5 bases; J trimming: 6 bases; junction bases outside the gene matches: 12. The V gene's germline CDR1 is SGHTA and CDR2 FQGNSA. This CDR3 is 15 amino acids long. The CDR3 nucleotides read TGTGCCAGCAGCCCACCAACAGGGGTCGCTTCTGAAGCTTTCTTT. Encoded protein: CASSPPTGVASEAFF.

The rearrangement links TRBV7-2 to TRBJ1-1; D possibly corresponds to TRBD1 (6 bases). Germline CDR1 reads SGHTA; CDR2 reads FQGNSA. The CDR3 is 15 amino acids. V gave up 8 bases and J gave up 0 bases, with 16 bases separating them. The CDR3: CASRSQGRMNTEAFF. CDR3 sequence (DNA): TGTGCCAGCCGGTCCCAGGGGCGCATGAACACTGAAGCTTTCTTT.

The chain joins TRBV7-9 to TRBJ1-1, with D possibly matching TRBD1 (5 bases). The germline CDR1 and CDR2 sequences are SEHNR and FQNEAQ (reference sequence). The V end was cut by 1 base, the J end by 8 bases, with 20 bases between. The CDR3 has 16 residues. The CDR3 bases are TGTGCCAGCAGCTTAGTGAATGCGGCAAGGGGCTTAGAAGCTTTCTTT. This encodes CASSLVNAARGLEAFF.

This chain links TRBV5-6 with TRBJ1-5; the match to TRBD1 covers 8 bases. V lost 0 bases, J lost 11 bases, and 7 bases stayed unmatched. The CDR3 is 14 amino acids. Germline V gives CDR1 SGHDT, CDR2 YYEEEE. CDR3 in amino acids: CASSLVAGGGSQHF. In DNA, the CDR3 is TGTGCCAGCAGCTTGGTTGCAGGGGGCGGGTCCCAGCATTTT.

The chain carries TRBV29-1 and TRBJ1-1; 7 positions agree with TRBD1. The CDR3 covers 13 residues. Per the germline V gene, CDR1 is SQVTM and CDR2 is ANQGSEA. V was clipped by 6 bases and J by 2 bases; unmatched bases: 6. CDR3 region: CSVDDRENTEAFF. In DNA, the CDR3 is TGCAGCGTAGACGACAGGGAAAACACTGAAGCTTTCTTT. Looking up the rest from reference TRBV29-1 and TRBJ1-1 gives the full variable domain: SAVISQKPSRDICQRGTSLTIQCQVDSQVTMMFWYRQQPGQSLTLIATANQGSEATYESGFVIDKFPISRPNLTFSTLTVSNMSPEDSSIYLCSVDDRENTEAFFGQGTRLTVV.

In DNA form, the CDR3 reads TGTGCCAGCAGCGACCGGACAGGCGATTCACCCCTCCACTTT. It translates to CASSDRTGDSPLHF. The chain employs TRBV14 and TRBJ1-6; 7 bases fit TRBD1. Germline CDR1 SGHDN, CDR2 FVKESK. The CDR3 loop spans 14 amino acids. The V and J ends lost 5 bases and 8 bases, in that order; junction bases with no gene match: 6.

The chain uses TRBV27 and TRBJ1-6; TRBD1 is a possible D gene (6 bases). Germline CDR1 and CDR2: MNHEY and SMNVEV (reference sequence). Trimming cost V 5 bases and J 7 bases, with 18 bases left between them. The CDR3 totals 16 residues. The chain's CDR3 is CASSLTPGAENSPLHF. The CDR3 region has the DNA TGTGCCAGCAGTCTAACCCCAGGGGCCGAGAATTCACCCCTCCACTTT.

CDR3 sequence: CASSQETRGLVGGVTSDTQYF. DNA for the CDR3: TGCGCCAGCAGCCAAGAGACCCGGGGACTAGTAGGAGGGGTTACGTCGGATACGCAGTATTTT. The rearrangement joins TRBV4-1 to TRBJ2-3, with TRBD2 matching over 8 bases. The germline CDR1 and CDR2 sequences are MGHRA and YSYEKL. V shed 0 bases, J shed 6 bases, and the junction held 23 bases outside the gene matches. The CDR3 sequence is 21 residues long.

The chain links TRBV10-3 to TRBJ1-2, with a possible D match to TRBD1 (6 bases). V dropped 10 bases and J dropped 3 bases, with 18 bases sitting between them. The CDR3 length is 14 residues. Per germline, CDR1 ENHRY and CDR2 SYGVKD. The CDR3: CASHREPSDYGYTF. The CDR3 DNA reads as TGTGCCAGTCACAGGGAACCCTCGGACTATGGCTACACCTTC.

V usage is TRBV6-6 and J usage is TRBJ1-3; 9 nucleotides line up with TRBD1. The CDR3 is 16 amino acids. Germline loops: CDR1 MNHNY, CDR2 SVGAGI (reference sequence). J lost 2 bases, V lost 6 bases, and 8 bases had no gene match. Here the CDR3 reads CASRYPGTGTGNTIYF. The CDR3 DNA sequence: TGTGCCAGCAGATACCCCGGGACAGGGACTGGAAACACCATATATTTT.

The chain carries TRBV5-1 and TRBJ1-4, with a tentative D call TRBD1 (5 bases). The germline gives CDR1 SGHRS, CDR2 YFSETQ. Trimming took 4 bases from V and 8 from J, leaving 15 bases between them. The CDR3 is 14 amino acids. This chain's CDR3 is CASSMGRGGEKLFF. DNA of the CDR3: TGCGCCAGCAGCATGGGGCGGGGGGGAGAAAAACTGTTTTTT. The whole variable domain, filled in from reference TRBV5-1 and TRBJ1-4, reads KAGVTQTPRYLIKTRGQQVTLSCSPISGHRSVSWYQQTPGQGLQFLFEYFSETQRNKGNFPGRFSGRQFSNSRSEMNVSTLELGDSALYLCASSMGRGGEKLFFGSGTQLSVL.

CDR3 in amino acids: CATGLGANYGYTF. The CDR3, as DNA: TGTGCCACGGGGTTGGGTGCTAACTATGGCTACACCTTC. The rearrangement uses TRBV28 and TRBJ1-2, with D hard to call. Trimming took 10 bases from V and 0 from J, leaving 12 bases between them. The CDR3 length is 13 residues. The germline V gene encodes CDR1 MDHEN and CDR2 SYDVKM.

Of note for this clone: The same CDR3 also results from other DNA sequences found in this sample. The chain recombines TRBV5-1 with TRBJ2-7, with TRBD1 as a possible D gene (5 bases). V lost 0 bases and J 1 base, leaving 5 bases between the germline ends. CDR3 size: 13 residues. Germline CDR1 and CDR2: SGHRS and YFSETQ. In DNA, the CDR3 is TGCGCCAGCAGCTTGGGACAGTCCTACGAGCAGTACTTC. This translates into CASSLGQSYEQYF.

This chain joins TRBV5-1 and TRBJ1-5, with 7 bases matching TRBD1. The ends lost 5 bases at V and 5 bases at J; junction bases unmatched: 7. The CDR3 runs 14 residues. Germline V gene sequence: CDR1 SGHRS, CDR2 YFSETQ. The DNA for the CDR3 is TGCGCCAGCAGTCGGGACAGTGGGGATCAGCCCCAGCATTTT. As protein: CASSRDSGDQPQHF.

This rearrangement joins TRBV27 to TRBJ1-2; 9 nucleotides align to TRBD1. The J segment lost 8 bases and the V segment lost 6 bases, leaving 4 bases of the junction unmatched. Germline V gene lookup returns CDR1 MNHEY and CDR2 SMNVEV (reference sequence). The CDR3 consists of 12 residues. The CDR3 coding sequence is TGTGCCAGCAGACAGGGGGCGTGGGGCTACACCTTC. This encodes CASRQGAWGYTF.

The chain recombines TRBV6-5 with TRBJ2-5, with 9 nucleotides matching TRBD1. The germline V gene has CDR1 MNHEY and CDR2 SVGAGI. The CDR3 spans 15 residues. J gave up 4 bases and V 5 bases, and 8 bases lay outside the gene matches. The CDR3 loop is CASSRAGTGLETQYF. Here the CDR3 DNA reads TGTGCCAGCAGTCGCGCCGGGACAGGGTTAGAGACCCAGTACTTC.

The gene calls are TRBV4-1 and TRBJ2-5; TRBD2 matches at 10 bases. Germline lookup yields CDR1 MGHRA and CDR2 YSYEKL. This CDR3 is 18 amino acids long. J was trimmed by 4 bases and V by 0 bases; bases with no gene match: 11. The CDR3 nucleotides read TGCGCCAGCAGCCAAGAGGTTGGACTAGCGGTAGAGGGAGAGACCCAGTACTTC. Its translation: CASSQEVGLAVEGETQYF.

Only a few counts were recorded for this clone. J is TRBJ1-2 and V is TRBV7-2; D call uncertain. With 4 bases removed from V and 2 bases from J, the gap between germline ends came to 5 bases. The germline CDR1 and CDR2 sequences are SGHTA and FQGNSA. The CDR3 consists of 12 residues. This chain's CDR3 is CASSYGNYGYTF. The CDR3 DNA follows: TGTGCCAGCAGCTACGGAAACTATGGCTACACCTTC.

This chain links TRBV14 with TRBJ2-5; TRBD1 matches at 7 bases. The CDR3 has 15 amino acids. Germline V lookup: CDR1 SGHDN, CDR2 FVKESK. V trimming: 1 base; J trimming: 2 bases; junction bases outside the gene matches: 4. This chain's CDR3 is CASSQVGGWQETQYF. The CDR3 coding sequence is TGTGCCAGCAGCCAAGTAGGGGGCTGGCAAGAGACCCAGTACTTC.

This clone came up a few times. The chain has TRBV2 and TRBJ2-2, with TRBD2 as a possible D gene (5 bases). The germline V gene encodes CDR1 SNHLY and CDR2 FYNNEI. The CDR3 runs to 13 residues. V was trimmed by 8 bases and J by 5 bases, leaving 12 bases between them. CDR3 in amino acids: CASCPRETGELFF. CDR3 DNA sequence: TGTGCCAGCTGCCCTCGGGAAACCGGGGAGCTGTTTTTT.

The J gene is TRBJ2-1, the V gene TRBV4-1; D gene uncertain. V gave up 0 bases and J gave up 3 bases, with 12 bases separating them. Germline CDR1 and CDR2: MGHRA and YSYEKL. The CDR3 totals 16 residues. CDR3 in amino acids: CASSQDNTVIYNEQFF. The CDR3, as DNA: TGCGCCAGCAGCCAAGATAACACAGTGATCTACAATGAGCAGTTCTTC.

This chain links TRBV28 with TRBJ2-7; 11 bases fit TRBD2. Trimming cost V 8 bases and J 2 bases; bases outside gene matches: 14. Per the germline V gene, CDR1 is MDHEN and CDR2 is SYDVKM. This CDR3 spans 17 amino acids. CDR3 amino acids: CASVPGLAVGITYEQYF. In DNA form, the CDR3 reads TGTGCCAGCGTACCGGGACTAGCGGTTGGAATCACCTACGAGCAGTACTTC.

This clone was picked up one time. The CDR3 protein is CASSSLERGELFF. The CDR3 DNA follows: TGCGCCAGCAGCTCACTGGAGCGGGGGGAGCTGTTTTTT. V usage is TRBV5-1 and J usage is TRBJ2-2; a weak D match, TRBD2 (5 bases). The ends were cut back, 3 bases at V and 8 bases at J, with 11 bases in the middle. This CDR3 has 13 residues. Germline values: CDR1 SGHRS, CDR2 YFSETQ.

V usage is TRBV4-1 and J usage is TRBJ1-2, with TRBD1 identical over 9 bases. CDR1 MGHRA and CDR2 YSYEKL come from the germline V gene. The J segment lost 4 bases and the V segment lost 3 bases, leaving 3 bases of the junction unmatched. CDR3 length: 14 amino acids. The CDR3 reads CASSQDRGPYGYTF. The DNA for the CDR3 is TGCGCCAGCAGCCAGGACAGGGGACCCTATGGCTACACCTTC.